The 4 T cell receptor beta chains reported below all come from one sample, sequenced in a study of T cell changes during pregnancy in multiple sclerosis. Method: immunoSEQ multiplex PCR; TCRdb's copy keeps in-frame clones and lacks some. The profile shows around 30,000 clones, around nine tenths of them singletons. Material: CD4+ T cells from peripheral blood mononuclear cells, obtained in the first trimester of pregnancy. The receptors were sampled from a female donor with multiple sclerosis, enrolled in a pregnancy study.

J is TRBJ1-5 and V is TRBV21-1. TRBV21-1 has pseudogene status. CDR3 length: 17 residues. This chain's CDR3 is CASSKISRRGHNQPQHF. The DNA of the CDR3 is TGTGCCAGCAGCAAAATATCAAGGCGAGGGCACAATCAGCCCCAGCATTTT.

The chain combines TRBV7-9 with TRBJ1-3, with TRBD1 as a possible D gene (6 bases). CDR3 length: 16 residues. V dropped 5 bases and J dropped 0 bases, with 14 bases sitting between them. Germline V CDR1 and CDR2: SEHNR, FQNEAQ (reference sequence). CDR3 protein: CASSTDRSFSGNTIYF. CDR3 sequence (DNA): TGTGCCAGCAGCACAGACAGGAGTTTCTCTGGAAACACCATATATTTT.

A single count supports this clone. The chain is built from TRBV6-1 and TRBJ2-1; 9 nucleotides match TRBD2. The V segment lost 8 bases and the J segment 8 bases; nucleotides outside the gene matches: 7. Germline values: CDR1 MNHNS, CDR2 SASEGT. This CDR3 is built from 13 residues. The DNA for the CDR3 is TGTGCCAGCCGGGCTAGCGGGGCGGATGAGCAGTTCTTC. Its translation: CASRASGADEQFF.

This chain joins TRBV27 and TRBJ1-2; the match to TRBD1 covers 7 bases. This CDR3 comprises 14 residues. Germline V gene data show CDR1 as MNHEY and CDR2 as SMNVEV (reference sequence). Trimming at V came to 0 bases and at J to 6 bases, leaving 4 bases not matched to a gene. The CDR3 nucleotides are TGTGCCAGCAGTTTATCGAGGGACAGAGATGGCTACACCTTC. It yields the protein CASSLSRDRDGYTF.